This is a list of T cell receptor beta chains from one sample in a study of immune heterogeneity within non-small cell lung tumors. TCRdb re-called the multiplex PCR reads through MiXCR, storing one row per CDR3 protein. The sample carries approximately 11,000 distinct CDR3 sequences, about a fifth recorded once. The sequencing sample was made of lung tumor tissue. All receptors come from a man aged 60-69 years with non-small cell lung cancer. Both conserved end residues are part of each CDR3. The D gene is left open where the match is weak. A row's size may be missing; if present it is once, few, many or a size class.

CDR3 length: 12
D gene: -
V gene: TRBV20-1
clone size: few
J gene: TRBJ1-4
CDR3 protein: CSVRLLNEKLFF

CDR3 length: 15
D gene: TRBD2
V gene: TRBV20-1
clone size: -
J gene: TRBJ2-1
CDR3 protein: CSAPGLAGGGNEQFF

CDR3 length: 15
D gene: -
V gene: TRBV7-6
clone size: -
J gene: TRBJ2-1
CDR3 protein: CASSLETESYNEQFF

CDR3 length: 14
D gene: TRBD2
V gene: TRBV14
clone size: medium-sized
J gene: TRBJ2-7
CDR3 protein: CASSHLAGLYEQYF

CDR3 length: 14
D gene: -
V gene: TRBV6-1
clone size: few
J gene: TRBJ1-4
CDR3 protein: CASSFRGASEKLFF

CDR3 length: 11
D gene: -
V gene: TRBV12-3/TRBV12-4
clone size: medium-sized
J gene: TRBJ1-3
CDR3 protein: CASRQGNTIYF

CDR3 length: 16
D gene: TRBD2
V gene: TRBV6-9
clone size: -
J gene: TRBJ2-1
CDR3 protein: CASSYSKLAVYNEQFF

CDR3 length: 13
D gene: TRBD1
V gene: TRBV2
clone size: medium-sized
J gene: TRBJ1-2
CDR3 protein: CASSLDRAHGYTF

CDR3 length: 14
D gene: -
V gene: TRBV12-3/TRBV12-4
clone size: medium-sized
J gene: TRBJ2-5
CDR3 protein: CASSLGQIQETQYF

CDR3 length: 14
D gene: TRBD2
V gene: TRBV20-1
clone size: few
J gene: TRBJ2-7
CDR3 protein: CSAARTSPRYEQYF

CDR3 length: 14
D gene: -
V gene: TRBV11-2
clone size: many
J gene: TRBJ1-5
CDR3 protein: CASSPAGVNQPQHF

CDR3 length: 12
D gene: -
V gene: TRBV6-1
clone size: few
J gene: TRBJ1-5
CDR3 protein: CASNPSNQPQHF

CDR3 length: 15
D gene: TRBD1
V gene: TRBV12-3/TRBV12-4
clone size: medium-sized
J gene: TRBJ2-7
CDR3 protein: CASSLSTGRTYEQYF

CDR3 length: 16
D gene: TRBD2
V gene: TRBV7-9
clone size: -
J gene: TRBJ2-1
CDR3 protein: CASTLGGTSGANEQFF

CDR3 length: 14
D gene: -
V gene: TRBV28
clone size: medium-sized
J gene: TRBJ1-6
CDR3 protein: CASNPQVYNSPLHF

CDR3 length: 13
D gene: -
V gene: TRBV10-2
clone size: few
J gene: TRBJ2-1
CDR3 protein: CASAPESYNEQFF

CDR3 length: 15
D gene: -
V gene: TRBV4-1
clone size: -
J gene: TRBJ1-4
CDR3 protein: CASSRPERTNEKLFF

CDR3 length: 15
D gene: -
V gene: TRBV3-1
clone size: -
J gene: TRBJ1-1
CDR3 protein: CASSQDYRANTEAFF

CDR3 length: 12
D gene: -
V gene: TRBV10-1
clone size: few
J gene: TRBJ2-3
CDR3 protein: CASRGSTDTQYF

CDR3 length: 15
D gene: TRBD2
V gene: TRBV7-2
clone size: few
J gene: TRBJ2-7
CDR3 protein: CASSLVAGGPYEQYF

CDR3 length: 16
D gene: -
V gene: TRBV20-1
clone size: -
J gene: TRBJ2-3
CDR3 protein: CSARDRGQWATDTQYF

CDR3 length: 14
D gene: -
V gene: TRBV6-9
clone size: -
J gene: TRBJ1-5
CDR3 protein: CASSYMSGNQPQHF

CDR3 length: 16
D gene: TRBD2
V gene: TRBV7-3
clone size: -
J gene: TRBJ2-1
CDR3 protein: CASSSSGTSGTNEQFF